These T cell receptor beta chains were read from a single sample in a study of T cells in Graves' hyperthyroidism and ophthalmopathy. Each CDR3 protein gets one entry after TCRdb re-called the multiplex PCR reads with MiXCR. The data hold under 350,000 distinct CDR3 sequences, with roughly 18% observed a single time. Specimen: blood. The receptors derive from a woman aged 45 to 65 with Graves' hyperthyroidism. Both conserved end residues are part of each CDR3. A D gene is named only where the DNA matches it firmly. Not all rows give a size; the values are once, few, many and, for expanded clones, a class.

D | J | V | size | DNA | CDR3
NA | TRBJ1-1 | TRBV7-8 | many | TGTGCCAGCAGCTTACCCTCCGGGGGGGGCGCAGGGTCCACTGAAGCTTTCTTT | CASSLPSGGGAGSTEAFF
TRBD1 | TRBJ1-1 | TRBV11-2 | many | TGTGCCAGCAACCGACAGGGGGGTATTTCTGAAGCTTTCTTT | CASNRQGGISEAFF
TRBD2 | TRBJ2-2 | TRBV3-1 | few | TGTGCCAGCAGCCAATTCTCTAGCGGGGCCGGGGAGCTGTTTTTT | CASSQFSSGAGELFF
TRBD2 | TRBJ2-2 | TRBV3-1 | NA | TGTGCCAGCAGCCAAGTGGGACTAGTGGTAGGCACCGGGGAGCTGTTTTTT | CASSQVGLVVGTGELFF
NA | TRBJ2-7 | TRBV5-1 | few | TGCGCCAGCAGCCCCCGGGACAACTACGAGCAGTACTTC | CASSPRDNYEQYF
NA | TRBJ1-5 | TRBV6-2/TRBV6-3 | many | TGTGCCAGCAGTCACGGGGATCAGCCCCAGCATTTT | CASSHGDQPQHF
NA | TRBJ2-7 | TRBV6-2/TRBV6-3 | NA | TGTGCCAGCAGTTACTCAAGCGACGGCAACTACGAGCAGTACTTC | CASSYSSDGNYEQYF
NA | TRBJ2-5 | TRBV7-9 | few | TGTGCCAGCAGCTTTTATCGTACAGCACGGGAGACCCAGTACTTC | CASSFYRTARETQYF
NA | TRBJ1-4 | TRBV20-1 | many | TGCAGTGCTAGGGGGATCTGGCCAGTGGATGAAAAACTGTTTTTT | CSARGIWPVDEKLFF
TRBD1 | TRBJ2-7 | TRBV28 | many | TGTGCCAGCAGGCCCGGGACAGGGGTTCCCTACGAGCAGTACTTC | CASRPGTGVPYEQYF
NA | TRBJ1-1 | TRBV20-1 | few | TGCAGTGCTAAGGACACGAACACTGAAGCTTTCTTT | CSAKDTNTEAFF
NA | TRBJ2-2 | TRBV28 | NA | TGTGCCAGCAGTTTAGTCCCAGGGGGGGAATCCGGGGAGCTGTTTTTT | CASSLVPGGESGELFF
TRBD2 | TRBJ2-1 | TRBV12-5 | many | TGTGCTAGTGGTGTAACTAGGACTAGCGGGACGAGTGATGAGCAGTTCTTC | CASGVTRTSGTSDEQFF
TRBD1 | TRBJ2-1 | TRBV11-2 | many | TGTGCCAGCAGCGCAGTCAGGGGGCGGAATGAGCAGTTCTTC | CASSAVRGRNEQFF
NA | TRBJ2-5 | TRBV11-2 | many | TGTGCCAGCAGCCCCATAGTGCCAGAGACCCAGTACTTC | CASSPIVPETQYF
NA | TRBJ2-3 | TRBV18 | many | TGTGCCAGCTCACCATGGGGAACAGCGACAGATACGCAGTATTTT | CASSPWGTATDTQYF
NA | TRBJ1-1 | TRBV30 | NA | TGTGCCTGGATGCGGGGTGCTGAAGCTTTCTTT | CAWMRGAEAFF